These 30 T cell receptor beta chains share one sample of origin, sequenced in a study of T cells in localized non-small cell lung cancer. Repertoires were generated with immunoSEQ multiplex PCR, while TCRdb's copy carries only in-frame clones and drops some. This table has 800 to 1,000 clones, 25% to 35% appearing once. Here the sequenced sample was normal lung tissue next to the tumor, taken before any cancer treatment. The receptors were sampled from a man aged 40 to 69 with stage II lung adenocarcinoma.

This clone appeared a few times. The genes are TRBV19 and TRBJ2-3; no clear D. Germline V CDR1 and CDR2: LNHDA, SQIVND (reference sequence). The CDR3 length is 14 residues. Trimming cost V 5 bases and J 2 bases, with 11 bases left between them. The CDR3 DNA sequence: TGTGCCAGTAGTGGCAAAGGGCCCACAGATACGCAGTATTTT. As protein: CASSGKGPTDTQYF.

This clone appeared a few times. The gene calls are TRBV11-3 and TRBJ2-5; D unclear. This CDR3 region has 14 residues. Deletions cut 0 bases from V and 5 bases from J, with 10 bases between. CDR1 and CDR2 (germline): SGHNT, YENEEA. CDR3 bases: TGTGCCAGCAGCTTAGAGCTCGGGTCGGAGACCCAGTACTTC. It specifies CASSLELGSETQYF.

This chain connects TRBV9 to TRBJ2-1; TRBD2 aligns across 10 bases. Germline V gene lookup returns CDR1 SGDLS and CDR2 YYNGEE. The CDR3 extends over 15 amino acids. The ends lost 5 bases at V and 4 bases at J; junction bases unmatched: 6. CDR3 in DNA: TGTGCCAGCAGTCTTTCTAGCGGGAGTTACAATGAGCAGTTCTTC. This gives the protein CASSLSSGSYNEQFF.

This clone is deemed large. CDR3 DNA: TGTGCCAGCAGCGTCAGTGGGGGGTTTGTGAACACTGAAGCTTTCTTT. It is translated as CASSVSGGFVNTEAFF. V and J are TRBV11-3 and TRBJ1-1; possible D gene TRBD1, 5 bases. The germline CDR1 and CDR2 sequences are SGHNT and YENEEA. This CDR3 has 16 amino acids. Trimming took 5 bases from V and 0 from J, leaving 16 bases between them.

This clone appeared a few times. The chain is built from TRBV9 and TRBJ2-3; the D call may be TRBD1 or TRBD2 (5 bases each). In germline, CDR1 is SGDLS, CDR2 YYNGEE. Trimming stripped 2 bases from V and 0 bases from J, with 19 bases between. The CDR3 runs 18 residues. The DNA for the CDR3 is TGTGCCAGCAGCGTGAAGGGGATAGCGTCGGGCAGCACAGATACGCAGTATTTT. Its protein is CASSVKGIASGSTDTQYF. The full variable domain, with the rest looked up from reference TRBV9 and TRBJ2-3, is DSGVTQTPKHLITATGQRVTLRCSPRSGDLSVYWYQQSLDQGLQFLIQYYNGEERAKGNILERFSAQQFPDLHSELNLSSLELGDSALYFCASSVKGIASGSTDTQYFGPGTRLTVL.

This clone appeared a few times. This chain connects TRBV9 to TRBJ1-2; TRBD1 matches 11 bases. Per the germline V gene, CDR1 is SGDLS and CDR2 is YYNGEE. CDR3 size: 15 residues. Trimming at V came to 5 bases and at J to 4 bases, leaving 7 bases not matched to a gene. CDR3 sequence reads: CASRAGQGGIYGYTF. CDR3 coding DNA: TGTGCCAGCAGGGCGGGACAGGGGGGCATCTATGGCTACACCTTC.

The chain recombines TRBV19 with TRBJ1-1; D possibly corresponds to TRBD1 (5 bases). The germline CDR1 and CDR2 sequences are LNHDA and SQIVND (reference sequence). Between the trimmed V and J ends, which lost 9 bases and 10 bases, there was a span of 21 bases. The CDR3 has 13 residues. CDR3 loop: CASHSRVPDTAFF. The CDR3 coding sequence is TGTGCCAGCCATTCCAGGGTCCCCGACACAGCTTTCTTT.

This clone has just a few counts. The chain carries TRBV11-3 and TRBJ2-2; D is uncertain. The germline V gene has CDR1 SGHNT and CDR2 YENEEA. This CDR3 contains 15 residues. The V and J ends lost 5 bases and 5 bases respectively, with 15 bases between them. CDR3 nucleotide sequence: TGTGCCAGCAGCCCCCGCCCCCAAGAAACCGGGGAGCTGTTTTTT. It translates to CASSPRPQETGELFF.

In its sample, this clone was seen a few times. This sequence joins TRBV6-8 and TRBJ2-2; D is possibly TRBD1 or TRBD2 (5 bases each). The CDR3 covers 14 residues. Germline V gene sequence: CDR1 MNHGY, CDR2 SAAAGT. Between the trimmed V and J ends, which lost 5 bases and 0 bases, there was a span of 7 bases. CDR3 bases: TGTGCCAGCAGTGGGGGAACGAACACCGGGGAGCTGTTTTTT. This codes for CASSGGTNTGELFF.

CDR3 nucleotides: TGTGCCAGTAGTACCTTACTAGCGGGAGCAAATGAGCAGTTCTTC. Translated: CASSTLLAGANEQFF. The chain uses TRBV19 and TRBJ2-1; TRBD2 matches 11 bases. Germline-derived CDR1 and CDR2 are LNHDA and SQIVND (reference sequence). The V gene end was trimmed by 4 bases and the J gene end by 7 bases; junction bases not matched to a gene: 6. The CDR3 runs to 15 residues.

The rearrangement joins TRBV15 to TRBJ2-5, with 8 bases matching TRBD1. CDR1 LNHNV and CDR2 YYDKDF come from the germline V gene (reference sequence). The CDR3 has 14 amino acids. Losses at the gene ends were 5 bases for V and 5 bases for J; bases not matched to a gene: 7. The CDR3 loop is CATSSARGRETQYF. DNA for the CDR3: TGTGCCACCAGCTCCGCCAGGGGGCGGGAGACCCAGTACTTC.

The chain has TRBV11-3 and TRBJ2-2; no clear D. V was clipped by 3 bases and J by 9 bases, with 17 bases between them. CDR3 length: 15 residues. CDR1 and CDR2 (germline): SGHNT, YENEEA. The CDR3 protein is CASSLAGPPPRELFF. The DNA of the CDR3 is TGTGCCAGCAGCTTGGCCGGACCTCCACCGAGGGAGCTGTTTTTT.

The CDR3 sequence: CASSLGATGLVINEQFF. CDR3 bases: TGCGCCAGCAGCTTAGGGGCTACGGGACTAGTAATCAATGAGCAGTTCTTC. The chain uses TRBV5-1 and TRBJ2-1; 8 bases are a match to TRBD2. The CDR3 spans 17 residues. V lost 2 bases, J lost 6 bases, and 13 bases stayed unmatched. Per the germline V gene, CDR1 is SGHRS and CDR2 is YFSETQ. Full variable domain (rest looked up from reference TRBV5-1 and TRBJ2-1): KAGVTQTPRYLIKTRGQQVTLSCSPISGHRSVSWYQQTPGQGLQFLFEYFSETQRNKGNFPGRFSGRQFSNSRSEMNVSTLELGDSALYLCASSLGATGLVINEQFFGPGTRLTVL.

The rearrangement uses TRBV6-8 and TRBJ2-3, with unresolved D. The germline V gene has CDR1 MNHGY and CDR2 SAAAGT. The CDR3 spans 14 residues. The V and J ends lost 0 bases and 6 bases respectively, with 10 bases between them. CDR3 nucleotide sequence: TGTGCCAGCAGTTACTCGTACTGGGGTGATACGCAGTATTTT. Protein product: CASSYSYWGDTQYF.

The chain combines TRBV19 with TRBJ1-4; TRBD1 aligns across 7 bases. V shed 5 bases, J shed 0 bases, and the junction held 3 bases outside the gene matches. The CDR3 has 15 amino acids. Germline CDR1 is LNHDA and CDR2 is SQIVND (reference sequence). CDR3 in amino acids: CASSAGTATNEKLFF. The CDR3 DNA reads TGTGCCAGTAGTGCCGGGACAGCAACTAATGAAAAACTGTTTTTT.

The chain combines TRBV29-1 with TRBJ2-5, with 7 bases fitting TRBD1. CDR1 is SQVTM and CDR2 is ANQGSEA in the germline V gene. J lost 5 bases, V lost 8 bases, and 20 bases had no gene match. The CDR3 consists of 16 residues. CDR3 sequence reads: CSPLGTEHWRRETQYF. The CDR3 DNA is TGCAGCCCCCTCGGGACAGAACACTGGCGTAGGGAGACCCAGTACTTC.

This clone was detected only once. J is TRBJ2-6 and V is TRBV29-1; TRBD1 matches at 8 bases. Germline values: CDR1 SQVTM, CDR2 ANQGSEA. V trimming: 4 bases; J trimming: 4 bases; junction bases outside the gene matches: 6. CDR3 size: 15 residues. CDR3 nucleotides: TGCAGCGTTGTCATCCAGGGGGCCGGGGCCAACGTCCTGACTTTC. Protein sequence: CSVVIQGAGANVLTF.

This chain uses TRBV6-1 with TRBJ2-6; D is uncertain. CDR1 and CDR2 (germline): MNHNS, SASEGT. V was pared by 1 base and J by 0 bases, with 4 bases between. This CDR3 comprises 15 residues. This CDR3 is CASSEDSSGANVLTF. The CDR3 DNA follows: TGTGCCAGCAGTGAAGACAGCTCTGGGGCCAACGTCCTGACTTTC.

CDR3 residues: CASSLDGYSYEQYF. DNA of the CDR3: TGCGCCAGCAGCTTGGACGGGTATTCCTACGAGCAGTACTTC. The chain has TRBV5-1 and TRBJ2-7; no firm D call. V lost 0 bases and J lost 1, with 8 bases in between. This CDR3 is 14 amino acids long. Looked up from germline, CDR1 is SGHRS and CDR2 is YFSETQ.

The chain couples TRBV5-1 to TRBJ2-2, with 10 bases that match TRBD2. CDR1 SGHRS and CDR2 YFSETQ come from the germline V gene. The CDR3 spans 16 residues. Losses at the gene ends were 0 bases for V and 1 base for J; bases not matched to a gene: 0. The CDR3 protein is CASSLGTSGNTGELFF. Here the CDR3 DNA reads TGCGCCAGCAGCTTGGGGACTAGCGGGAACACCGGGGAGCTGTTTTTT.

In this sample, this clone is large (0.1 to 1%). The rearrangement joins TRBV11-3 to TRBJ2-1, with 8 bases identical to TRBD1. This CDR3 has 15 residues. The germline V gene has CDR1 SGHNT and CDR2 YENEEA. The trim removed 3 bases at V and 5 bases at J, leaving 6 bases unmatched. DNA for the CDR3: TGTGCCAGCAGCTTTGTCGGACAGGGACACAATGAGCAGTTCTTC. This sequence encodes CASSFVGQGHNEQFF.

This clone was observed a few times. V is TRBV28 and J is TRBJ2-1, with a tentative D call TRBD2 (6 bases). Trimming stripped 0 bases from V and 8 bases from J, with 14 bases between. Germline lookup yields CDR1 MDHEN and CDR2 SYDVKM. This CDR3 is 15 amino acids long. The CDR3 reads CASSLWAVSGDEQFF. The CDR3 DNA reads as TGTGCCAGCAGTTTATGGGCCGTCTCGGGGGATGAGCAGTTCTTC.

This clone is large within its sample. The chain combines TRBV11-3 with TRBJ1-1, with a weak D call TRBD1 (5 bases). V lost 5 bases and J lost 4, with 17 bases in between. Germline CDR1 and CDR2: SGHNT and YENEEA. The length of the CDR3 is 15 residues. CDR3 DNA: TGTGCCAGCAGCCTAGGAACAGGTTTCACCACTGAAGCTTTCTTT. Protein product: CASSLGTGFTTEAFF.

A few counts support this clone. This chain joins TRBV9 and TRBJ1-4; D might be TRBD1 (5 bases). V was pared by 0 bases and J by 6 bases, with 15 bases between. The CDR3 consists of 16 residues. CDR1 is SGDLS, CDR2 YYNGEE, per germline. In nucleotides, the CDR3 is TGTGCCAGCAGCGTAGACCCCGGCGGGGGAGATGAAAAACTGTTTTTT. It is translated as CASSVDPGGGDEKLFF.

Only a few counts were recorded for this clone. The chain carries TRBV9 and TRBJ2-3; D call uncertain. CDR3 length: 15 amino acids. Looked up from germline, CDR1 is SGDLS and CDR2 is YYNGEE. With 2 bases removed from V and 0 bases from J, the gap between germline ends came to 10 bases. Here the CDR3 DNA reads TGTGCCAGCAGCGTTTATTCCTCTAGCACAGATACGCAGTATTTT. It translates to CASSVYSSSTDTQYF.

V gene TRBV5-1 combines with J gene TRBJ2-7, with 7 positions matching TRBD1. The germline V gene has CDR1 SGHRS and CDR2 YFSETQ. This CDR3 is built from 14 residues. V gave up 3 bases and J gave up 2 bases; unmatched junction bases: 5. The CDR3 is CASSWGTATYEQYF. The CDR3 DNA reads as TGCGCCAGCAGCTGGGGGACAGCCACCTACGAGCAGTACTTC. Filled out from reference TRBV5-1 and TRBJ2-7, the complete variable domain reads KAGVTQTPRYLIKTRGQQVTLSCSPISGHRSVSWYQQTPGQGLQFLFEYFSETQRNKGNFPGRFSGRQFSNSRSEMNVSTLELGDSALYLCASSWGTATYEQYFGPGTRLTVT.

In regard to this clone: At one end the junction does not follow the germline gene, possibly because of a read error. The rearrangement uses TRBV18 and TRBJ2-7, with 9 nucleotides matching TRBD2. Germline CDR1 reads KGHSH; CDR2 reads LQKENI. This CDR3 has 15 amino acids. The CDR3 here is CASSPISGRSSEQYF. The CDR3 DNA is TGTGCCAGCTCACCGATAAGCGGGAGGTCCTCCGAGCAGTACTTC. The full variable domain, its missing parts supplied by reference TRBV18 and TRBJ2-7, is NAGVMQNPRHLVRRRGQEARLRCSPMKGHSHVYWYRQLPEEGLKFMVYLQKENIIDESGMPKERFSAEFPKEGPSILRIQQVVRGDSAAYFCASSPISGRSSEQYFGPGTRLTVT.

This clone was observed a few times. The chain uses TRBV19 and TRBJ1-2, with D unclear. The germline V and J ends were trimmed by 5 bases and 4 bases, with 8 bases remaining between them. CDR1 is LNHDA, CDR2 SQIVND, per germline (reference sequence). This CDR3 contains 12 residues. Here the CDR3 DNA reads TGTGCCAGTAGTGAACAGACCTATGGCTACACCTTC. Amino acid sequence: CASSEQTYGYTF. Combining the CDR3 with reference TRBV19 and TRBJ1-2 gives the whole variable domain DGGITQSPKYLFRKEGQNVTLSCEQNLNHDAMYWYRQDPGQGLRLIYYSQIVNDFQKGDIAEGYSVSREKKESFPLTVTSAQKNPTAFYLCASSEQTYGYTFGSGTRLTVV.

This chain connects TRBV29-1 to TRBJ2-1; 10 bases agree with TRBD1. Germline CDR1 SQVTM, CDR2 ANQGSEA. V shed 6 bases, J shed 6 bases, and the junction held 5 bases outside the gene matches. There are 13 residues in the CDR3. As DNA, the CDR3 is TGCAGCGTCTATCGGACAGGGGGCAATGAGCAGTTCTTC. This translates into CSVYRTGGNEQFF.

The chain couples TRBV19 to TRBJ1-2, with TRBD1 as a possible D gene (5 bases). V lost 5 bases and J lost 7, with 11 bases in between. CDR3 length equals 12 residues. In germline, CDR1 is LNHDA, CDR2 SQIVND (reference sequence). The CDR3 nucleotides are TGTGCCAGTAGTCTCGGGGGAGGTGGCTACACCTTC. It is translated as CASSLGGGGYTF.